The 23 T cell receptor beta chains presented below share a single source sample, sequenced in a study of cytomegalovirus exposure and HLA in healthy donors. The assay was immunoSEQ multiplex PCR, and TCRdb's table has in-frame clones only and misses some. The sample includes some 68,000 clones, 94% of them seen just once. Sequenced material: PBMCs. The receptors were sampled from a man aged 18 to 30 in good health and CMV-seropositive.

The rearrangement joins TRBV15 to TRBJ1-2; no clear D. The CDR3 has 12 amino acids. V gave up 4 bases and J gave up 8 bases, with 11 bases separating them. Germline V CDR1 and CDR2: LNHNV, YYDKDF (reference sequence). The CDR3 nucleotides are TGTGCCACCAGCATACGGGAGAGGGGCTACACCTTC. Protein sequence: CATSIRERGYTF.

The chain employs TRBV11-2 and TRBJ2-3; 7 nucleotides match TRBD2. V dropped 5 bases and J dropped 4; count of bases not matched to a gene: 6. The germline V gene has CDR1 SGHAT and CDR2 FQNNGV. The CDR3 length is 14 residues. The CDR3, as DNA: TGTGCCAGCAGCCCTACTAGCGCCTCAGATACGCAGTATTTT. Amino acid sequence: CASSPTSASDTQYF.

The chain is built from TRBV11-3 and TRBJ1-1, with D perhaps TRBD1 (6 bases). Trimming took 3 bases from V and 1 from J, leaving 9 bases between them. This CDR3 is 14 amino acids long. Germline V gives CDR1 SGHNT, CDR2 YENEEA. Here the CDR3 DNA reads TGTGCCAGCAGCTTGAGGGGACAGAACACTGAAGCTTTCTTT. Residues: CASSLRGQNTEAFF.

The rearrangement uses TRBV28 and TRBJ2-7; possible D gene TRBD1, 6 bases. The V and J ends lost 3 bases and 3 bases respectively, with 6 bases between them. The CDR3 is 12 amino acids. Germline CDR1 MDHEN, CDR2 SYDVKM. The CDR3: CASSLDSYEQYF. Written as DNA, the CDR3 is TGTGCCAGCAGTTTGGACAGCTACGAGCAGTACTTC.

This clone is judged medium-sized. The chain has TRBV4-2 and TRBJ2-1; D perhaps matches TRBD1 (5 bases). The ends were cut back, 0 bases at V and 8 bases at J, with 14 bases in the middle. In germline, CDR1 is LGHNA, CDR2 YNFKEQ. The CDR3 sequence is 15 residues long. CDR3 amino acids: CASSQEHGQSDEQFF. In nucleotides, the CDR3 is TGTGCCAGCAGCCAAGAGCACGGACAAAGCGATGAGCAGTTCTTC.

The table lists this clone with a few counts. The chain employs TRBV6-1 and TRBJ1-6, with D uncertain. There are 14 residues in the CDR3. Trimming stripped 2 bases from V and 10 bases from J, with 12 bases between. Germline V gene data show CDR1 as MNHNS and CDR2 as SASEGT. CDR3 coding DNA: TGTGCCAGCAGTGAAAGGGAGGGTGGCTCACCCCTCCACTTT. Its translation is CASSEREGGSPLHF.

This clone has only one observation. The V and J genes are TRBV9 and TRBJ2-3, with D hard to call. The CDR3 sequence is 14 residues long. Germline V lookup: CDR1 SGDLS, CDR2 YYNGEE. V lost 3 bases and J 4 bases, leaving 12 bases between the germline ends. The CDR3 is CASSDSSNSDTQYF. The CDR3 DNA sequence: TGTGCCAGCAGCGACTCCTCTAATTCAGATACGCAGTATTTT.

The sample holds one count of this clone. The genes are TRBV28 and TRBJ2-7, with 12 bases aligning to TRBD2. The CDR3 consists of 15 residues. CDR1 is MDHEN, CDR2 SYDVKM, per germline. Trimming cost V 5 bases and J 2 bases; bases outside gene matches: 4. CDR3 nucleotides: TGTGCCAGCAGTCCTTGGACTAGCGGGACCTACGAGCAGTACTTC. Translation gives CASSPWTSGTYEQYF. Full variable domain (outside the CDR3, taken from reference TRBV28 and TRBJ2-7): DVKVTQSSRYLVKRTGEKVFLECVQDMDHENMFWYRQDPGLGLRLIYFSYDVKMKEKGDIPEGYSVSREKKERFSLILESASTNQTSMYLCASSPWTSGTYEQYFGPGTRLTVT.

The V call is TRBV5-6, the J call TRBJ2-7; 9 nucleotides line up with TRBD2. In germline, CDR1 is SGHDT, CDR2 YYEEEE. This CDR3 is built from 19 residues. Trimming took 4 bases from V and 1 from J; bases not matched to a gene: 18. The CDR3 region has the DNA TGTGCCAGCAGCGATACAGGGGTCTACTCTAGCGGGGCGTCCTACGAGCAGTACTTC. Amino acid sequence: CASSDTGVYSSGASYEQYF.

J is TRBJ2-5 and V is TRBV5-6; D possibly corresponds to TRBD1 (5 bases). V dropped 3 bases and J dropped 6 bases, with 12 bases sitting between them. The germline V gene has CDR1 SGHDT and CDR2 YYEEEE. The CDR3 covers 13 residues. CDR3 region: CASSSNRQKTQYF. DNA for the CDR3: TGTGCCAGCAGCTCCAACAGGCAAAAGACCCAGTACTTC. The full variable domain, completed using reference TRBV5-6 and TRBJ2-5, is DAGVTQSPTHLIKTRGQQVTLRCSPKSGHDTVSWYQQALGQGPQFIFQYYEEEERQRGNFPDRFSGHQFPNYSSELNVNALLLGDSALYLCASSSNRQKTQYFGPGTRLLVL.

V usage is TRBV7-9 and J usage is TRBJ1-1; 7 bases line up with TRBD1. This CDR3 has 18 amino acids. Germline V gene sequence: CDR1 SEHNR, CDR2 FQNEAQ (reference sequence). J was trimmed by 1 base and V by 1 base; bases with no gene match: 12. CDR3 DNA: TGTGCCAGCAGCTTAGTGGGTCAGGGGGGCCTGAGGAACACTGAAGCTTTCTTT. It encodes CASSLVGQGGLRNTEAFF.

The chain links TRBV5-5 to TRBJ1-1; D is possibly TRBD1 (6 bases). Per germline, CDR1 SGHKS and CDR2 YYEKEE (reference sequence). V lost 0 bases, J lost 0 bases, and 12 bases lay in between. This CDR3 contains 16 residues. As DNA, the CDR3 is TGTGCCAGCAGCTTGGCGTTCGGGACACTGAACACTGAAGCTTTCTTT. It yields the protein CASSLAFGTLNTEAFF.

This sequence joins TRBV2 and TRBJ2-5; 12 bases fit TRBD1. J gave up 6 bases and V 9 bases, and 8 bases lay outside the gene matches. CDR3 length equals 14 residues. CDR1 is SNHLY, CDR2 FYNNEI, per germline. The CDR3 spells CARHPGQGAKTQYF. The CDR3 coding sequence is TGTGCCAGACACCCGGGACAGGGGGCAAAGACCCAGTACTTC.

CDR3 sequence (DNA): TGTGCCAGCAGTCAGGATGCGACCGGGGAGCTGTTTTTT. Its translation is CASSQDATGELFF. This chain connects TRBV28 to TRBJ2-2; D remains ambiguous. This CDR3 contains 13 residues. Germline values: CDR1 MDHEN, CDR2 SYDVKM. Trimming left V 5 bases short and J 5 bases short, with 9 bases between. Full variable domain (missing parts from reference TRBV28 and TRBJ2-2): DVKVTQSSRYLVKRTGEKVFLECVQDMDHENMFWYRQDPGLGLRLIYFSYDVKMKEKGDIPEGYSVSREKKERFSLILESASTNQTSMYLCASSQDATGELFFGEGSRLTVL.

This chain connects TRBV6-1 to TRBJ2-3; the D gene is possibly TRBD1 (5 bases). Trimming left V 5 bases short and J 2 bases short, with 11 bases between. CDR3 length: 14 residues. From germline, CDR1 is MNHNS and CDR2 SASEGT. Here the CDR3 reads CASSKKGITDTQYF. The CDR3, as DNA: TGTGCCAGCAGTAAAAAGGGGATCACAGATACGCAGTATTTT.

The chain uses TRBV7-2 and TRBJ1-2, with TRBD1 matching 8 bases. The germline CDR1 and CDR2 sequences are SGHTA and FQGNSA. This CDR3 is built from 14 residues. V dropped 3 bases and J dropped 5; count of bases not matched to a gene: 5. The CDR3 DNA reads TGTGCCAGCAGCTTTGGTCAGGGGGCGTATGGCTACACCTTC. Translation: CASSFGQGAYGYTF.

The rearrangement uses TRBV19 and TRBJ2-7, with a possible D match to TRBD1 (6 bases). Trimming stripped 4 bases from V and 2 bases from J, with 21 bases between. Germline loops: CDR1 LNHDA, CDR2 SQIVND (reference sequence). The CDR3 contains 17 residues. This chain's CDR3 is CASSSSQTGELAYEQYF. CDR3 DNA: TGTGCCAGTAGTAGCTCCCAGACAGGAGAGCTGGCCTACGAGCAGTACTTC.

The chain uses TRBV7-2 and TRBJ1-5; 8 positions match TRBD1. This CDR3 comprises 14 residues. With V trimmed by 5 bases and J by 1 base, 1 base remained unmatched. Germline V gives CDR1 SGHTA, CDR2 FQGNSA. CDR3 residues: CASSRQGSNQPQHF. CDR3 sequence (DNA): TGTGCCAGCAGCCGACAGGGGAGCAATCAGCCCCAGCATTTT.

The chain is built from TRBV16 and TRBJ1-1; D is undetermined. This CDR3 is built from 14 residues. V was cut by 2 bases and J by 3 bases, with 10 bases left in between. The germline V gene encodes CDR1 KGHSY and CDR2 FQNENV. The CDR3 DNA sequence: TGTGCCAGCAGCCAAACCGAAGCCTACACTGAAGCTTTCTTT. It encodes CASSQTEAYTEAFF.

J is TRBJ1-3 and V is TRBV28; the match to TRBD1 covers 7 bases. The V gene's germline CDR1 is MDHEN and CDR2 SYDVKM. The CDR3 has 14 amino acids. Unmatched junction bases numbered 5, after V lost 6 bases and J lost 3 bases. CDR3 amino acids: CASSLRTGGNTIYF. CDR3 coding DNA: TGTGCCAGCAGCCTACGGACAGGTGGAAACACCATATATTTT.

This chain connects TRBV9 to TRBJ1-1; D unresolved. Deletions cut 3 bases from V and 8 bases from J, with 11 bases between. The CDR3 runs 12 residues. Germline values: CDR1 SGDLS, CDR2 YYNGEE. CDR3: CASSGITGEAFF. Written as DNA, the CDR3 is TGTGCCAGCAGCGGGATAACGGGGGAAGCTTTCTTT.

The chain uses TRBV30 and TRBJ1-5; no reliable D call. Trimming pared 1 base from V and 5 bases from J, leaving 15 bases between. CDR1 is GTSNPN and CDR2 is SVGIG in the germline V gene (reference sequence). The length of the CDR3 is 15 residues. The CDR3 nucleotides read TGTGCCTGGAGTGGGCGGGCAGCCCCCCATCAGCCCCAGCATTTT. Translating it yields CAWSGRAAPHQPQHF.

The genes are TRBV4-2 and TRBJ2-1; perhaps TRBD2 as D (5 bases). The germline V gene has CDR1 LGHNA and CDR2 YNFKEQ. The CDR3 has 17 residues. V lost 4 bases and J lost 0, with 16 bases in between. CDR3 nucleotide sequence: TGTGCCAGCAGCCCTCTACCGCTTACTAGCTCCTACAATGAGCAGTTCTTC. This codes for CASSPLPLTSSYNEQFF.